The 12 T cell receptor beta chains listed next were all sequenced from one sample in a study of blood T cell repertoires in COVID-19. Produced via immunoSEQ multiplex PCR; TCRdb's table is partial and in-frame only. The sample has fewer than 200,000 clones, roughly 85% seen once. The source material was PBMCs or T cells enriched from blood (not recorded which). Receptors originate from a woman in her seventies in a cohort exposed to, infected with or recovered from COVID-19 (not recorded which).

This chain links TRBV19 with TRBJ2-4; TRBD2 is a possible D gene (6 bases). The V and J ends lost 5 bases and 6 bases respectively, with 14 bases between them. The CDR3 runs to 14 residues. The germline CDR1 and CDR2 sequences are LNHDA and SQIVND (reference sequence). The CDR3 sequence is CASSPRPEGNIQYF. The CDR3 bases are TGTGCCAGTAGTCCCCGGCCGGAGGGAAACATTCAGTACTTC.

The chain employs TRBV29-1 and TRBJ2-2; D is uncertain. This CDR3 contains 11 residues. V shed 5 bases and J shed 7 bases, with 8 bases lying between them. Germline V gene data show CDR1 as SQVTM and CDR2 as ANQGSEA. The CDR3 reads CSVMAYGELFF. In DNA form, the CDR3 reads TGCAGCGTTATGGCTTACGGGGAGCTGTTTTTT.

The chain links TRBV30 to TRBJ2-7; 9 bases are a match to TRBD2. This CDR3 comprises 16 residues. The J segment lost 4 bases and the V segment lost 0 bases, leaving 10 bases of the junction unmatched. Germline values: CDR1 GTSNPN, CDR2 SVGIG (reference sequence). The CDR3 spells CAWSVGGLAGGYEQYF. CDR3 bases: TGTGCCTGGAGTGTTGGGGGACTAGCAGGGGGATACGAGCAGTACTTC.

This chain uses TRBV19 with TRBJ2-5; TRBD2 might be the D (6 bases). The length of the CDR3 is 15 residues. The V gene's germline CDR1 is LNHDA and CDR2 SQIVND (reference sequence). Trimming stripped 5 bases from V and 5 bases from J, with 18 bases between. Here the CDR3 reads CASSSNWGVGETQYF. In DNA form, the CDR3 reads TGTGCCAGTAGTTCCAACTGGGGGGTGGGTGAGACCCAGTACTTC.

The rearrangement joins TRBV7-2 to TRBJ1-1, with 9 bases that match TRBD1. The CDR3 loop spans 17 amino acids. V trimming: 5 bases; J trimming: 0 bases; junction bases outside the gene matches: 10. CDR1 is SGHTA and CDR2 is FQGNSA in the germline V gene. The CDR3 sequence: CASSPWTGAPMNTEAFF. The CDR3, as DNA: TGTGCCAGCAGCCCATGGACAGGGGCTCCCATGAACACTGAAGCTTTCTTT.

The rearrangement links TRBV24-1 to TRBJ2-1; the match to TRBD2 covers 12 bases. This CDR3 region has 15 residues. Per the germline V gene, CDR1 is KGHDR and CDR2 is SFDVKD. With 10 bases clipped from V and 6 bases from J, the junction kept 9 bases outside the gene matches. The CDR3 DNA sequence: TGTGCCACTAGTTCCGCTAGCGGGAGGGCCAATGAGCAGTTCTTC. This sequence encodes CATSSASGRANEQFF.

The V gene is TRBV9, the J gene TRBJ2-2; D gene uncertain. From germline, CDR1 is SGDLS and CDR2 YYNGEE. The CDR3 totals 14 residues. V lost 0 bases to trimming and J lost 8 bases, with 11 bases between them. In nucleotides, the CDR3 is TGTGCCAGCAGCGTAGTAGGAGCAAATGGGGAGCTGTTTTTT. Translating gives CASSVVGANGELFF.

This clone was picked up a small number of times. This chain uses TRBV12-3 or TRBV12-4 with TRBJ1-2; possibly TRBD1 for D (6 bases). The CDR3 runs to 13 residues. Trimming took off 3 bases at V and 7 bases at J, with 12 bases between the two ends. The chain's CDR3 is CASSLVTGRGYTF. DNA of the CDR3: TGTGCCAGCAGTTTGGTGACAGGCCGTGGCTACACCTTC.

V and J are TRBV7-9 and TRBJ2-7; D perhaps matches TRBD2 (6 bases). CDR1 is SEHNR and CDR2 is FQNEAQ in the germline V gene (reference sequence). This CDR3 has 14 amino acids. V lost 5 bases, J lost 4 bases, and 15 bases lay in between. CDR3 bases: TGTGCCAGCAGCCATCCCTCTAGCGCGTACGAGCAGTACTTC. Amino acid sequence: CASSHPSSAYEQYF.

The genes are TRBV7-9 and TRBJ2-1, with 7 nucleotides matching TRBD1. V lost 1 base to trimming and J lost 7 bases; unmatched junction nucleotides: 7. This CDR3 comprises 15 residues. Germline CDR1 reads SEHNR; CDR2 reads FQNEAQ (reference sequence). CDR3 sequence (DNA): TGTGCCAGCAGCTTAGACAGGGGTGGTATAAATGAGCAGTTCTTC. Translated, it gives CASSLDRGGINEQFF.

The V and J genes are TRBV28 and TRBJ2-7; 16 nucleotides match TRBD2. Germline V CDR1 and CDR2: MDHEN, SYDVKM. The CDR3 has 19 residues. V gave up 2 bases and J gave up 6 bases; unmatched junction bases: 13. The CDR3 spells CASSLGNPGTSGRVREQYF. The CDR3 DNA reads as TGTGCCAGCAGTTTAGGTAACCCCGGGACTAGCGGGAGGGTGCGCGAGCAGTACTTC.

This clone turned up a few times. Here the CDR3 DNA reads TGTGCCAGCAGCCCTCGCCGGACAGGGACATCGACACCCCTCCACTTT. Its protein product is CASSPRRTGTSTPLHF. This chain links TRBV7-2 with TRBJ1-6; TRBD1 matches 8 bases. There are 16 residues in the CDR3. J lost 11 bases, V lost 5 bases, and 14 bases had no gene match. CDR1 and CDR2 (germline): SGHTA, FQGNSA.